The clone carrying this T cell receptor beta chain was found a few times. TCRdb re-analysed the 5' RACE reads in MiXCR, keeping a single row per CDR3 protein. The data show about 44,000 distinct CDR3 sequences, about a quarter seen once. The CDR3 length is 14 residues. Germline CDR1 SGHAT, CDR2 FQNNGV. V was cut by 4 bases and J by 0 bases, with 9 bases left in between. This sample stems from a study of early T cells in non-severe SARS-CoV-2 infection. The specimen was whole blood, collected at baseline. The V and J genes are TRBV11-2 and TRBJ1-1, with D uncertain. The origin of this receptor is an adult who was a healthcare worker with PCR-confirmed SARS-CoV-2 infection or an uninfected control (not recorded which). The CDR3 DNA follows: TGTGCCAGCAGCTATCCTGGAGTGAACACTGAAGCTTTCTTT. Protein sequence: CASSYPGVNTEAFF. The variable domain in full, completed from reference TRBV11-2 and TRBJ1-1, reads EAGVAQSPRYKIIEKRQSVAFWCNPISGHATLYWYQQILGQGPKLLIQFQNNGVVDDSQLPKDRFSAERLKGVDSTLKIQPAKLEDSAVYLCASSYPGVNTEAFFGQGTRLTVV.